A selection of T cell receptor beta chains follows, all from one sample in a study of blood T cell repertoires in COVID-19. Profiled with immunoSEQ multiplex PCR; TCRdb holds only in-frame clones, not every one. The sample contains approximately 150,000 clones, more than 65% of which appear only once. The material sequenced was peripheral blood. The source is a man between 70 and 80 years old with active or convalescent COVID-19. CDR3s include the opening cysteine and the closing phenylalanine or tryptophan. Each record gives: D gene, J gene, V gene, CDR3 length, clone size, CDR3 protein, CDR3 DNA. D genes are given only for firm matches. Some rows mark clone size as missing; the rest say once, few, many or name a class of expanded clone.

D gene: TRBD1
J gene: TRBJ2-7
V gene: TRBV5-1
CDR3 length: 13
clone size: NA
CDR3 protein: CASSLQGADEQYF
CDR3 DNA: TGCGCCAGCAGCTTACAGGGGGCGGATGAGCAGTACTTC

D gene: TRBD2
J gene: TRBJ2-1
V gene: TRBV5-1
CDR3 length: 17
clone size: NA
CDR3 protein: CASSLGLAGVEYNEQFF
CDR3 DNA: TGCGCCAGCAGCTTGGGACTAGCGGGAGTGGAATACAATGAGCAGTTCTTC

D gene: TRBD1
J gene: TRBJ2-1
V gene: TRBV6-5
CDR3 length: 16
clone size: NA
CDR3 protein: CASSYRPGQGSDEQFF
CDR3 DNA: TGTGCCAGCAGTTACCGACCGGGACAGGGATCCGATGAGCAGTTCTTC

D gene: NA
J gene: TRBJ1-1
V gene: TRBV13
CDR3 length: 13
clone size: NA
CDR3 protein: CASSLSRAGGAFF
CDR3 DNA: TGTGCCAGCAGCTTATCCCGGGCCGGAGGAGCTTTCTTT

D gene: NA
J gene: TRBJ2-7
V gene: TRBV5-4
CDR3 length: 16
clone size: NA
CDR3 protein: CASSSGLLEPAYEQYF
CDR3 DNA: TGTGCCAGCAGCTCGGGACTCCTTGAACCGGCCTACGAGCAGTACTTC

D gene: NA
J gene: TRBJ1-5
V gene: TRBV2
CDR3 length: 14
clone size: NA
CDR3 protein: CASSPRVSNQPQHF
CDR3 DNA: TGTGCCAGCAGCCCTCGGGTTAGCAATCAGCCCCAGCATTTT

D gene: NA
J gene: TRBJ2-3
V gene: TRBV19
CDR3 length: 15
clone size: NA
CDR3 protein: CASSEAGQGIYTQYF
CDR3 DNA: TGTGCCAGTAGTGAGGCGGGGCAGGGCATATATACGCAGTATTTT

D gene: TRBD1
J gene: TRBJ1-6
V gene: TRBV6-5
CDR3 length: 13
clone size: NA
CDR3 protein: CASRQGDYSPLHF
CDR3 DNA: TGTGCCAGCAGACAGGGGGATTATTCACCCCTCCACTTT

D gene: TRBD1
J gene: TRBJ2-2
V gene: TRBV29-1
CDR3 length: 13
clone size: NA
CDR3 protein: CSAKGTATGELFF
CDR3 DNA: TGCAGCGCGAAGGGGACAGCTACCGGGGAGCTGTTTTTT

D gene: NA
J gene: TRBJ1-3
V gene: TRBV6-5
CDR3 length: 14
clone size: NA
CDR3 protein: CASSRGFSGNTIYF
CDR3 DNA: TGTGCCAGCAGCAGGGGTTTTTCTGGAAACACCATATATTTT

D gene: TRBD2
J gene: TRBJ2-5
V gene: TRBV6-5
CDR3 length: 15
clone size: once
CDR3 protein: CASSLRAGGSETQYF
CDR3 DNA: TGTGCCAGCAGCCTACGGGCGGGAGGCAGTGAGACCCAGTACTTC

D gene: NA
J gene: TRBJ1-1
V gene: TRBV5-1
CDR3 length: 13
clone size: once
CDR3 protein: CATGREVNTEAFF
CDR3 DNA: TGCGCCACCGGGAGGGAGGTGAACACTGAAGCTTTCTTT

D gene: NA
J gene: TRBJ1-5
V gene: TRBV27
CDR3 length: 15
clone size: NA
CDR3 protein: CASSSLGGGDQPQHF
CDR3 DNA: TGTGCCAGCAGTAGCCTAGGAGGAGGGGATCAGCCCCAGCATTTT

D gene: NA
J gene: TRBJ2-2
V gene: TRBV6-5
CDR3 length: 15
clone size: NA
CDR3 protein: CASASGHWNTGELFF
CDR3 DNA: TGTGCCAGCGCCTCGGGACACTGGAACACCGGGGAGCTGTTTTTT

D gene: NA
J gene: TRBJ2-1
V gene: TRBV7-8
CDR3 length: 17
clone size: NA
CDR3 protein: CASSSTRSGADYSEQFF
CDR3 DNA: TGTGCCAGCAGCTCCACCAGGAGCGGAGCTGATTACAGTGAGCAGTTCTTC

D gene: TRBD1
J gene: TRBJ1-2
V gene: TRBV19
CDR3 length: 13
clone size: NA
CDR3 protein: CASSIGQGHGYTF
CDR3 DNA: TGTGCCAGTAGTATCGGACAGGGTCACGGCTACACCTTC

D gene: NA
J gene: TRBJ2-7
V gene: TRBV18
CDR3 length: 14
clone size: NA
CDR3 protein: CASSPLDRKNEQYF
CDR3 DNA: TGTGCCAGCTCACCGTTAGACAGGAAGAACGAGCAGTACTTC

D gene: NA
J gene: TRBJ2-1
V gene: TRBV7-8
CDR3 length: 13
clone size: NA
CDR3 protein: CASSLAGYHEQFF
CDR3 DNA: TGTGCCAGCAGCTTGGCGGGTTACCATGAGCAGTTCTTC

D gene: TRBD2
J gene: TRBJ2-1
V gene: TRBV5-1
CDR3 length: 16
clone size: NA
CDR3 protein: CASRLVAGGPTNEQFF
CDR3 DNA: TGCGCCAGCAGGTTAGTAGCGGGAGGGCCTACGAATGAGCAGTTCTTC

D gene: TRBD1
J gene: TRBJ2-7
V gene: TRBV5-6
CDR3 length: 16
clone size: NA
CDR3 protein: CASSWGPGQGEFEQYF
CDR3 DNA: TGTGCCAGCAGCTGGGGGCCGGGACAGGGGGAGTTCGAGCAGTACTTC

D gene: NA
J gene: TRBJ2-7
V gene: TRBV29-1
CDR3 length: 11
clone size: NA
CDR3 protein: CSVEVAYEQYF
CDR3 DNA: TGCAGCGTTGAAGTGGCTTACGAGCAGTACTTC

D gene: NA
J gene: TRBJ1-5
V gene: TRBV4-1
CDR3 length: 16
clone size: NA
CDR3 protein: CASSQGEAISNQPQHF
CDR3 DNA: TGCGCCAGCAGCCAAGGTGAAGCGATTAGCAATCAGCCCCAGCATTTT

D gene: NA
J gene: TRBJ2-7
V gene: TRBV5-6
CDR3 length: 13
clone size: NA
CDR3 protein: CASRPRGSNEQYF
CDR3 DNA: TGTGCCAGCAGACCGAGGGGGAGTAACGAGCAGTACTTC

D gene: NA
J gene: TRBJ1-6
V gene: TRBV27
CDR3 length: 16
clone size: NA
CDR3 protein: CASSLSRGSNNSPLHF
CDR3 DNA: TGTGCCAGCAGTTTATCACGGGGTTCCAATAATTCACCCCTCCACTTT

D gene: NA
J gene: TRBJ2-7
V gene: TRBV11-2
CDR3 length: 16
clone size: NA
CDR3 protein: CASSLGGNRALREQYF
CDR3 DNA: TGTGCCAGCAGCTTAGGAGGAAACAGGGCCCTTCGCGAGCAGTACTTC

D gene: TRBD2
J gene: TRBJ2-3
V gene: TRBV10-2
CDR3 length: 15
clone size: NA
CDR3 protein: CASRLSGGETDTQYF
CDR3 DNA: TGCGCCAGCAGATTGAGCGGGGGGGAGACAGATACGCAGTATTTT

D gene: TRBD1
J gene: TRBJ2-5
V gene: TRBV4-1
CDR3 length: 16
clone size: NA
CDR3 protein: CASSSTRGDSQETQYF
CDR3 DNA: TGCGCCAGCAGCTCCACGAGAGGGGACAGTCAAGAGACCCAGTACTTC

D gene: TRBD1
J gene: TRBJ1-1
V gene: TRBV6-5
CDR3 length: 15
clone size: NA
CDR3 protein: CASSYSGRGLTEAFF
CDR3 DNA: TGTGCCAGCAGTTACTCGGGCAGGGGGCTGACTGAAGCTTTCTTT

D gene: NA
J gene: TRBJ1-4
V gene: TRBV11-1
CDR3 length: 14
clone size: few
CDR3 protein: CASSLSRDNEKLFF
CDR3 DNA: TGTGCCAGCAGCTTATCCAGGGATAATGAAAAACTGTTTTTT

D gene: TRBD1
J gene: TRBJ1-6
V gene: TRBV5-8
CDR3 length: 16
clone size: NA
CDR3 protein: CASSRGTGNYNSPLHF
CDR3 DNA: TGTGCCAGCAGCCGCGGGACAGGGAACTATAATTCACCCCTCCACTTT

D gene: NA
J gene: TRBJ2-7
V gene: TRBV25-1
CDR3 length: 13
clone size: few
CDR3 protein: CASSEYSPTVQYF
CDR3 DNA: TGTGCCAGCAGTGAATATTCCCCCACGGTGCAGTACTTC

D gene: NA
J gene: TRBJ1-1
V gene: TRBV5-6
CDR3 length: 14
clone size: NA
CDR3 protein: CASSTGIRNTEAFF
CDR3 DNA: TGTGCCAGCAGCACAGGGATTAGGAACACTGAAGCTTTCTTT

D gene: TRBD1
J gene: TRBJ1-1
V gene: TRBV7-2
CDR3 length: 14
clone size: once
CDR3 protein: CASSLTGAYTEAFF
CDR3 DNA: TGTGCCAGCAGCTTAACAGGGGCATACACTGAAGCTTTCTTT

D gene: TRBD2
J gene: TRBJ2-1
V gene: TRBV7-2
CDR3 length: 16
clone size: NA
CDR3 protein: CASSRPTSGAYNEQFF
CDR3 DNA: TGTGCCAGCAGCAGGCCCACTAGCGGGGCTTACAATGAGCAGTTCTTC

D gene: NA
J gene: TRBJ2-7
V gene: TRBV4-3
CDR3 length: 17
clone size: NA
CDR3 protein: CASSQEGARGDPYEQYF
CDR3 DNA: TGCGCCAGCAGCCAAGAGGGGGCCCGGGGGGACCCGTACGAGCAGTACTTC

D gene: TRBD1
J gene: TRBJ2-5
V gene: TRBV10-1
CDR3 length: 17
clone size: NA
CDR3 protein: CASSPATGNWDWETQYF
CDR3 DNA: TGCGCCAGCTCCCCCGCGACAGGGAATTGGGATTGGGAGACCCAGTACTTC

D gene: NA
J gene: TRBJ2-1
V gene: TRBV7-7
CDR3 length: 15
clone size: NA
CDR3 protein: CASSPQVGSYNEQFF
CDR3 DNA: TGTGCTAGCAGCCCGCAGGTGGGCTCCTACAATGAGCAGTTCTTC

D gene: NA
J gene: TRBJ1-6
V gene: TRBV14
CDR3 length: 17
clone size: few
CDR3 protein: CASSQFREPSYNSPLHF
CDR3 DNA: TGTGCCAGCAGCCAATTCCGGGAACCATCCTATAATTCACCCCTCCACTTT

D gene: NA
J gene: TRBJ1-1
V gene: TRBV19
CDR3 length: 16
clone size: NA
CDR3 protein: CASSPRLSPMNTEAFF
CDR3 DNA: TGTGCCAGTAGCCCCCGTCTGAGTCCCATGAACACTGAAGCTTTCTTT

D gene: NA
J gene: TRBJ1-2
V gene: TRBV28
CDR3 length: 12
clone size: few
CDR3 protein: CASSYQGGGYTF
CDR3 DNA: TGTGCCAGCAGTTACCAGGGAGGTGGCTACACCTTC

D gene: NA
J gene: TRBJ2-1
V gene: TRBV9
CDR3 length: 15
clone size: NA
CDR3 protein: CASTPGGSSYNEQFF
CDR3 DNA: TGTGCCAGCACCCCCGGGGGAAGCTCCTACAATGAGCAGTTCTTC

D gene: NA
J gene: TRBJ1-5
V gene: TRBV19
CDR3 length: 16
clone size: NA
CDR3 protein: CASSNLRGIRFQPQHF
CDR3 DNA: TGTGCCAGTAGTAATTTGAGGGGGATTAGGTTTCAGCCCCAGCATTTT

D gene: TRBD1
J gene: TRBJ2-5
V gene: TRBV12-3/TRBV12-4
CDR3 length: 13
clone size: few
CDR3 protein: CASSGTEQETQYF
CDR3 DNA: TGTGCCAGCAGCGGGACAGAACAAGAGACCCAGTACTTC

D gene: NA
J gene: TRBJ1-1
V gene: TRBV2
CDR3 length: 14
clone size: NA
CDR3 protein: CASSKQGLNTEAFF
CDR3 DNA: TGTGCCAGCAGTAAACAGGGTTTGAACACTGAAGCTTTCTTT

D gene: NA
J gene: TRBJ2-7
V gene: TRBV7-2
CDR3 length: 16
clone size: NA
CDR3 protein: CASSSPVGFPFYEQYF
CDR3 DNA: TGTGCCAGCAGCTCCCCCGTCGGGTTCCCCTTCTACGAGCAGTACTTC

D gene: TRBD1
J gene: TRBJ1-3
V gene: TRBV7-8
CDR3 length: 15
clone size: NA
CDR3 protein: CASRGRGLSGNTIYF
CDR3 DNA: TGTGCCAGCAGGGGCAGGGGGCTATCTGGAAACACCATATATTTT

D gene: TRBD1
J gene: TRBJ2-7
V gene: TRBV19
CDR3 length: 15
clone size: NA
CDR3 protein: CASQEGTGASYEQYF
CDR3 DNA: TGTGCCAGTCAAGAAGGGACAGGCGCCTCCTACGAGCAGTACTTC